These 17 T cell receptor beta chains came from one sample sequenced in a study of radiation and T cells in renal cell carcinoma. Treatment meaning: treatment-naive control, cytoreductive nephrectomy. Sequenced by immunoSEQ multiplex PCR; TCRdb stores in-frame clones only, minus some. The data contain 15,000 to 17,000 clones, 56% of them singletons. The sample was tumor tissue, taken from a patient whose treatment was nephrectomy without radiotherapy. These receptors all stem from a man aged 50 to 59 with renal cell carcinoma.

The chain couples TRBV27 to TRBJ1-2; weak D call: TRBD1 (6 bases). The V end was cut by 5 bases, the J end by 7 bases, with 14 bases between. The V gene's germline CDR1 is MNHEY and CDR2 SMNVEV (reference sequence). The CDR3 loop spans 13 amino acids. In DNA form, the CDR3 reads TGTGCCAGCAGTCCTTTAACAGGGTTTGGCTACACCTTC. Protein product: CASSPLTGFGYTF.

V gene TRBV15 combines with J gene TRBJ2-7; 9 nucleotides line up with TRBD2. The CDR3 length is 15 residues. The germline CDR1 and CDR2 sequences are LNHNV and YYDKDF (reference sequence). V was clipped by 0 bases and J by 1 base; unmatched bases: 1. The DNA of the CDR3 is TGTGCCACCAGCAGAGATCTAGCGGGGTCCTACGAGCAGTACTTC. Translation gives CATSRDLAGSYEQYF.

This clone was observed a few times. The rearrangement links TRBV4-1 to TRBJ1-1, with TRBD1 identical over 7 bases. With 6 bases clipped from V and 4 bases from J, the junction kept 8 bases outside the gene matches. This CDR3 comprises 14 residues. Germline CDR1 is MGHRA and CDR2 is YSYEKL. The CDR3 DNA reads TGCGCCAGCAGTCCCAGGGGGGGGGCCACTGAAGCTTTCTTT. The encoded protein is CASSPRGGATEAFF.

The chain joins TRBV14 to TRBJ2-1, with TRBD2 as a possible D gene (6 bases). Germline lookup yields CDR1 SGHDN and CDR2 FVKESK. The CDR3 spans 15 residues. V dropped 1 base and J dropped 3 bases, with 10 bases sitting between them. CDR3 residues: CASSQGRGLYNEQFF. The DNA of the CDR3 is TGTGCCAGCAGCCAAGGGCGGGGACTCTACAATGAGCAGTTCTTC.

The chain couples TRBV27 to TRBJ2-3, with D hard to call. Germline-derived CDR1 and CDR2 are MNHEY and SMNVEV (reference sequence). The length of the CDR3 is 13 residues. V was trimmed by 2 bases and J by 7 bases, leaving 10 bases between them. CDR3 DNA: TGTGCCAGCAGTTTAATCCTTAGGAATACGCAGTATTTT. It yields the protein CASSLILRNTQYF.

V usage is TRBV27 and J usage is TRBJ2-3; 10 nucleotides line up with TRBD2. The CDR3 covers 15 residues. V was pared by 3 bases and J by 6 bases, with 6 bases of the junction left unmatched. Germline V gives CDR1 MNHEY, CDR2 SMNVEV (reference sequence). CDR3: CASSLTSGSGDTQYF. DNA of the CDR3: TGTGCCAGCAGTTTGACTAGCGGGTCTGGGGATACGCAGTATTTT.

The chain is built from TRBV19 and TRBJ2-7, with D perhaps given as TRBD1 or TRBD2 (5 bases each). The CDR3 covers 13 residues. Per the germline V gene, CDR1 is LNHDA and CDR2 is SQIVND (reference sequence). Trimming took 6 bases from V and 0 from J, leaving 9 bases between them. DNA for the CDR3: TGTGCCAGTAGGGGGGACCACTCCTACGAGCAGTACTTC. Amino acids: CASRGDHSYEQYF.

This clone counts as medium-sized. This chain connects TRBV6-1 to TRBJ1-5; 8 bases are a match to TRBD1. Germline CDR1 reads MNHNS; CDR2 reads SASEGT. CDR3 size: 15 residues. Trimming removed 5 bases from V and 6 bases from J; junction bases left unmatched: 9. DNA of the CDR3: TGTGCCAGCAGTCACAGGACAGGGTTTTTTCAGCCCCAGCATTTT. Amino acids: CASSHRTGFFQPQHF.

This clone was counted between two and nine times. The chain employs TRBV9 and TRBJ2-1; 7 nucleotides align to TRBD1. CDR3 length: 12 residues. The V gene end was trimmed by 0 bases and the J gene end by 10 bases; junction bases not matched to a gene: 1. The germline CDR1 and CDR2 sequences are SGDLS and YYNGEE. The CDR3 protein is CASSVDRGEQFF. In DNA, the CDR3 is TGTGCCAGCAGCGTAGACAGGGGAGAGCAGTTCTTC.

The chain couples TRBV7-9 to TRBJ2-3, with D perhaps assigned TRBD1 or TRBD2 (6 bases each). Deletions cut 7 bases from V and 6 bases from J, with 14 bases between. This CDR3 region has 13 residues. Germline V gene sequence: CDR1 SEHNR, CDR2 FQNEAQ (reference sequence). In DNA, the CDR3 is TGTGCCAGCAATTTAGGGGGGTTCGATACGCAGTATTTT. Translating it yields CASNLGGFDTQYF.

This chain's CDR3 is CASSESPGQGGFFEPQHF. The DNA of the CDR3 is TGTGCCAGCAGTGAATCACCGGGACAGGGCGGTTTCTTTGAGCCCCAGCATTTT. The rearrangement uses TRBV25-1 and TRBJ1-5; 9 nucleotides match TRBD1. Germline V gene lookup returns CDR1 MGHDK and CDR2 SYGVNS. V shed 1 base, J shed 8 bases, and the junction held 15 bases outside the gene matches. This CDR3 has 18 residues.

The J gene is TRBJ1-1, the V gene TRBV6-5, with TRBD1 as a possible D gene (6 bases). The V gene's germline CDR1 is MNHEY and CDR2 SVGAGI. CDR3 length: 14 residues. V was trimmed by 4 bases and J by 4 bases, leaving 13 bases between them. The CDR3 bases are TGTGCCAGCAGTTTGGCCAGGGGAGGCACTGAAGCTTTCTTT. It specifies CASSLARGGTEAFF.

This chain uses TRBV19 with TRBJ2-1, with TRBD2 matching 7 bases. The length of the CDR3 is 15 residues. Germline V gene sequence: CDR1 LNHDA, CDR2 SQIVND (reference sequence). V lost 1 base and J lost 5; bases outside the gene matches: 5. The CDR3 coding sequence is TGTGCCAGTAGTATAGGTGGGGGGGTACACAATGAGCAGTTCTTC. As protein: CASSIGGGVHNEQFF.

This sequence joins TRBV2 and TRBJ1-1, with 9 bases fitting TRBD1. Germline V gene sequence: CDR1 SNHLY, CDR2 FYNNEI. The CDR3 spans 13 residues. Trimming at V came to 11 bases and at J to 5 bases, leaving 9 bases not matched to a gene. The CDR3 sequence: CAGARQGGTEAFF. As DNA, the CDR3 is TGTGCCGGAGCACGACAGGGGGGGACTGAAGCTTTCTTT. Full variable domain (outside the CDR3, taken from reference TRBV2 and TRBJ1-1): EPEVTQTPSHQVTQMGQEVILRCVPISNHLYFYWYRQILGQKVEFLVSFYNNEISEKSEIFDDQFSVERPDGSNFTLKIRSTKLEDSAMYFCAGARQGGTEAFFGQGTRLTVV.

This chain uses TRBV7-8 with TRBJ2-5; D is perhaps TRBD1 (6 bases). The CDR3 loop spans 15 amino acids. Looked up from germline, CDR1 is SGHVS and CDR2 is FQNEAQ. Trimming removed 1 base at V and 4 bases at J, with 13 bases between. The CDR3 loop is CASSLVPGARETQYF. CDR3 sequence (DNA): TGTGCCAGCAGCTTAGTTCCAGGGGCCAGAGAGACCCAGTACTTC.

This clone is labeled medium-sized. The chain employs TRBV7-2 and TRBJ1-2; weak D call: TRBD1 (5 bases). Germline CDR1 is SGHTA and CDR2 is FQGNSA. Trimming left V 5 bases short and J 5 bases short, with 9 bases between. CDR3 length: 12 amino acids. CDR3: CASSRDSYGYTF. The CDR3 bases are TGTGCCAGCAGCCGAGACAGTTATGGCTACACCTTC.

V and J are TRBV5-4 and TRBJ2-2, with 12 bases fitting TRBD2. This CDR3 is built from 17 residues. Per germline, CDR1 SGHNT and CDR2 YYREEE (reference sequence). The J segment lost 4 bases and the V segment lost 0 bases, leaving 4 bases of the junction unmatched. The DNA for the CDR3 is TGTGCCAGCAGCTTGGATCTAGCGGGAGGGCTCACCGGGGAGCTGTTTTTT. Its protein product is CASSLDLAGGLTGELFF.